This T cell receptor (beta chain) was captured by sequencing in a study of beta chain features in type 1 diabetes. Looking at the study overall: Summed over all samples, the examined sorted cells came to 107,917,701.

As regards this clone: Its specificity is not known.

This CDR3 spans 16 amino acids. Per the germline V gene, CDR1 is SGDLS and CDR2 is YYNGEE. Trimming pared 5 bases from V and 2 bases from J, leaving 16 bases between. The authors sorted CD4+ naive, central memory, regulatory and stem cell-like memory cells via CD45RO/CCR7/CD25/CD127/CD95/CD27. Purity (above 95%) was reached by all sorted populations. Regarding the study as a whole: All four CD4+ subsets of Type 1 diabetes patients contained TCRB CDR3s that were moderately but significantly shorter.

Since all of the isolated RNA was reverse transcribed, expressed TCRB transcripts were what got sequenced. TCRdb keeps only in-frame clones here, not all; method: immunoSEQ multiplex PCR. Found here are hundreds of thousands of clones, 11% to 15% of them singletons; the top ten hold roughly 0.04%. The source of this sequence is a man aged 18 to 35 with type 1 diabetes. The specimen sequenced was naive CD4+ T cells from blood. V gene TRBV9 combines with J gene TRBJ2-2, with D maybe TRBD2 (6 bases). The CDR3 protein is CASSGGSSENTGELFF. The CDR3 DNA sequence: TGTGCCAGCAGTGGAGGGAGTTCAGAAAACACCGGGGAGCTGTTTTTT.